This T cell receptor beta chain is from a study of PD-L1 blockade in urothelial cancer. Study details: Analysis of the blood was performed 3 weeks (second dose) and 6 weeks after treatment start. T cell content in blood samples showed a median of about 140,000.

Germline V gene data show CDR1 as KGHSH and CDR2 as LQKENI. This CDR3 comprises 13 residues. Trimming took 4 bases from V and 7 from J; bases not matched to a gene: 5. TCRdb's copy holds only in-frame clones and misses some; the assay was immunoSEQ multiplex PCR. The repertoire holds about 120,000 clones, with 91% as singletons. As to time point: peripheral blood 6 weeks after treatment start. The diagnosis in patients was locally advanced or metastatic urothelial carcinoma. Material: PBMCs, obtained around atezolizumab (anti-PD-L1) treatment. The clonotype originates from a man in his sixties with urothelial cancer. The chain has TRBV18 and TRBJ2-7, with TRBD1 matching over 9 bases. CDR3 loop: CASSRTGAGEQYF. CDR3 in DNA: TGTGCCAGCTCACGGACAGGGGCGGGAGAGCAGTACTTC. Combining the CDR3 with reference TRBV18 and TRBJ2-7 gives the whole variable domain NAGVMQNPRHLVRRRGQEARLRCSPMKGHSHVYWYRQLPEEGLKFMVYLQKENIIDESGMPKERFSAEFPKEGPSILRIQQVVRGDSAAYFCASSRTGAGEQYFGPGTRLTVT.